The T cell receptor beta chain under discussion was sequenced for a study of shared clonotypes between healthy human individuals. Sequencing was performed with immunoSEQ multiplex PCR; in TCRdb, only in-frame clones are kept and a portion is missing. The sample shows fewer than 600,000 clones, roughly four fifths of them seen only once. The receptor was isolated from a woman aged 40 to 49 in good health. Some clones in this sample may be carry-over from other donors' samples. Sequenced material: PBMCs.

The CDR3 region has the DNA TGTGCCAGCAGAAGCCACATAGACGGAAAACTGTTTTTT. This codes for CASRSHIDGKLFF. The J gene is TRBJ1-4, the V gene TRBV27; D is uncertain. CDR1 is MNHEY and CDR2 is SMNVEV in the germline V gene (reference sequence). Trimming removed 6 bases from V and 10 bases from J, with 15 bases in between. CDR3 size: 13 residues.